This T cell receptor beta chain was retrieved from a study of blood T cell repertoires in COVID-19 (TCRdb year 2020). The study in broad terms: Samples from collaborators originated in the United States, Italy and Spain and spanned both the acute and convalescent phases of COVID-19. The material from the prospective study consisted of cDNA or gDNA derived from T cells, B-cell-depleted T cells, or PBMCs. Subjects who had been exposed to COVID-19, were actively infected with it, or had recovered from it provided the deeply sampled blood TCRbeta repertoires that made up the dataset. The repertoires were released in a freely available public database meant as a resource for research on the immune response to SARS-CoV-2. The samples were drawn from the first 160 participants of the ongoing ImmuneRACE study and from roughly 1,300 subjects provided by 6 global collaborators. Sample metadata almost always included a de-identified subject ID, COVID-19 status, age in years and sex. Where available, HLA class I and class II types were taken from metadata supplied by the sample provider and were not determined by assay-based typing.

Notes on this clone: The clone's antigen remains unknown. Base-call qualities are not available, and no considerably larger clone is one nucleotide away.

What the research found in general, with its limitations: The quantity of clinical and demographic metadata differed by source and by participant and was supplied without curation.

Deletion took 5 bases off V and 0 bases off J, with a span of 8 bases between the germline ends. Taken from the germline V gene (reference sequence), the CDR1 and CDR2 loops are SEHNR and FQNEAQ. Reading from cysteine to phenylalanine, the CDR3 counts 14 amino acids. This entry keeps only the CDR3 DNA: 42 bases, framed from base 1. Enrolling through a virtual design, the prospective study's participants ranged in age from roughly 18 to 90 years and lived across approximately 25 United States geographic areas. To assign participants to cohorts, the prospective study relied on clinical history that participants themselves reported in a screening survey and a study questionnaire. Each participant in the prospective study had whole blood, serum and a nasopharyngeal or oropharyngeal swab collected by mobile phlebotomists. Over a 2-month period, participants in the prospective study had the option of providing additional blood draws and questionnaires. Before DNA extraction, blood samples from the prospective study were shipped at room temperature or frozen.

TCRbeta CDR3 regions were amplified from genomic DNA using the immunoSEQ Assay, a bias-controlled multiplex PCR. As for how the authors treated the data: Nucleated cell counts per sample were estimated from amplification of reference gene primers within the assay. To quantify the absolute abundance of each unique TCRbeta CDR3 rearrangement, sequence reads were collapsed and filtered. For each sample, productive Simpson clonality was calculated as the square root of Simpson's diversity index over productive rearrangements. TCRdb provides this immuneACCESS table in a form limited to in-frame rearrangements. Some clones are lacking; in checked studies, under half of them reflect an unresolved V gene, and why the rest are absent is not known. The D gene and trimming were derived from the DNA, and the V and J assignments and clone size from that table. Recorded for this sample are roughly 200,000 clones; roughly 89% of them occurred a single time. The ten most abundant clones make up approximately 2.5% of the sample.

The rearrangement combines TRBV7-9 with TRBJ1-3, with the D gene not clear enough to name. Sequenced: PBMCs or T cells enriched from blood (not recorded which). The receptor comes from a woman in her thirties or forties with acute COVID-19. The bases are TGTGCCAGCAGCCGGCTAGGCTCTGGAAACACCATATATTTT. The resulting protein is CASSRLGSGNTIYF.